Presented here are 27 T cell receptor beta chains from one specimen sequenced in a study of human T cells and chemical hapten exposure. The time point was: pre-sensitization, week 0. Treatment noted: therapeutic diphenylcyclopropenone sensitization with weekly scalp DPC. TCRdb reprocessed the RACE reads via MiXCR and lists one record per CDR3 protein. The sample has over 300,000 distinct CDR3 sequences, less than 6.5% seen once. This material consisted of whole blood, taken in connection with sensitization to the hapten diphenylcyclopropenone (DPC). These receptor sequences come from a woman aged 45-59 years with alopecia areata. Some clones in this sample may be carry-over from other donors' samples.

This clonotype was seen many times. The chain is built from TRBV12-3 or TRBV12-4 and TRBJ1-1; D call uncertain. The V end was cut by 7 bases, the J end by 7 bases, with 10 bases between. The CDR3 extends over 11 amino acids. This CDR3 reads CASILRDEAFF. DNA for the CDR3: TGTGCCAGCATCTTACGGGATGAAGCTTTCTTT.

This clonotype was observed at least ten times. The chain combines TRBV12-3 or TRBV12-4 with TRBJ2-7; 10 nucleotides align to TRBD1. CDR3 length equals 15 residues. V shed 6 bases, J shed 3 bases, and the junction held 8 bases outside the gene matches. CDR3 protein: CASRVGTGVDYEQYF. The CDR3 nucleotides read TGTGCCAGCAGAGTGGGGACAGGGGTGGACTACGAGCAGTACTTC.

J is TRBJ2-7 and V is TRBV28; tentatively, D is TRBD1 or TRBD2 (6 bases each). V lost 6 bases and J lost 0, with 12 bases in between. The germline gives CDR1 MDHEN, CDR2 SYDVKM. The CDR3 length is 14 residues. The CDR3 protein is CASSGRGASYEQYF. The CDR3 DNA follows: TGTGCCAGCAGCGGAAGGGGGGCCTCCTACGAGCAGTACTTC.

This clonotype was recorded at least ten times. This chain's CDR3 is CSVEDRRASGGPGNEQFF. In nucleotides, the CDR3 is TGCAGCGTTGAAGATCGAAGGGCTAGCGGGGGCCCGGGCAATGAGCAGTTCTTC. V gene TRBV29-1 combines with J gene TRBJ2-1; 10 bases line up with TRBD2. The trim removed 0 bases at V and 6 bases at J, leaving 14 bases unmatched. This CDR3 contains 18 residues. In germline, CDR1 is SQVTM, CDR2 ANQGSEA.

In this sample, this clonotype turned up a few times. The rearrangement uses TRBV30 and TRBJ1-1; D gene uncertain. This CDR3 contains 15 residues. CDR1 is GTSNPN and CDR2 is SVGIG in the germline V gene (reference sequence). V was shortened by 1 base and J by 3 bases, with 15 bases between the two germline ends. The CDR3, as DNA: TGTGCCTGGAGTGCCCTATACGGAGGTGACACTGAAGCTTTCTTT. This translates into CAWSALYGGDTEAFF.

Many counts were recorded for this clonotype. This chain connects TRBV4-1 to TRBJ1-3; no reliable D call. Looked up from germline, CDR1 is MGHRA and CDR2 is YSYEKL. This CDR3 has 15 amino acids. V lost 0 bases and J 11 bases, leaving 17 bases between the germline ends. CDR3 amino acids: CASSQDRTPLKAIYF. The CDR3 nucleotides read TGCGCCAGCAGCCAAGATAGAACCCCCCTGAAGGCCATATATTTT.

This chain uses TRBV20-1 with TRBJ2-3, with a weak D call TRBD2 (5 bases). V was shortened by 0 bases and J by 0 bases, with 13 bases between the two germline ends. The CDR3 covers 16 residues. Germline lookup yields CDR1 DFQATT and CDR2 SNEGSKA (reference sequence). The CDR3 here is CSARDVYGESTDTQYF. CDR3 nucleotide sequence: TGCAGTGCTAGAGATGTTTACGGGGAGAGCACAGATACGCAGTATTTT.

The chain has TRBV2 and TRBJ2-7; D possibly matches TRBD1 or TRBD2 (6 bases each). V dropped 6 bases and J dropped 0 bases, with 15 bases sitting between them. There are 15 residues in the CDR3. Germline lookup yields CDR1 SNHLY and CDR2 FYNNEI. CDR3 region: CASREHGGDSYEQYF. Written as DNA, the CDR3 is TGTGCCAGCAGGGAACACGGGGGCGACTCCTACGAGCAGTACTTC.

This clonotype was seen a handful of times. This rearrangement joins TRBV28 to TRBJ1-2, with TRBD1 matching 9 bases. The germline gives CDR1 MDHEN, CDR2 SYDVKM. This CDR3 has 12 amino acids. With 11 bases clipped from V and 4 bases from J, the junction kept 5 bases outside the gene matches. In DNA form, the CDR3 reads TGTGCCTGGGGACAGGGAAGCTATGGCTACACCTTC. Its translation: CAWGQGSYGYTF.

This clonotype was recorded at least ten times. The chain has TRBV7-8 and TRBJ2-3, with D unclear. CDR1 is SGHVS and CDR2 is FQNEAQ in the germline V gene. Trimming shortened V by 6 bases and J by 8 bases, and 15 bases separated the two germline ends. CDR3 length: 13 amino acids. Here the CDR3 reads CASSFRPGATQYF. DNA for the CDR3: TGTGCCAGCAGTTTTCGACCCGGCGCTACGCAGTATTTT.

This clonotype was found many times. The chain combines TRBV25-1 with TRBJ1-1; D remains ambiguous. This CDR3 is 13 amino acids long. V gave up 7 bases and J gave up 1 base, with 10 bases separating them. Germline CDR1 is MGHDK and CDR2 is SYGVNS. The CDR3 DNA is TGTGCCAGCACGGACTTCCAGAACACTGAAGCTTTCTTT. Residues: CASTDFQNTEAFF.

This clonotype was observed at least ten times. The V gene is TRBV29-1, the J gene TRBJ1-1; D not certain. The CDR3 covers 14 residues. V was shortened by 5 bases and J by 1 base, with 14 bases between the two germline ends. CDR1 and CDR2 (germline): SQVTM, ANQGSEA. CDR3 protein: CSVTVGRRNTEAFF. In DNA, the CDR3 is TGCAGCGTTACTGTAGGTCGAAGGAACACTGAAGCTTTCTTT.

In this sample, this clonotype turned up a few times. The genes are TRBV2 and TRBJ2-6; D uncertain. Germline CDR1 reads SNHLY; CDR2 reads FYNNEI. Between the trimmed V and J ends, which lost 1 base and 3 bases, there was a span of 16 bases. This CDR3 spans 18 amino acids. CDR3 sequence reads: CASSEGGSVVLGANVLTF. The CDR3 nucleotides are TGTGCCAGCAGTGAAGGGGGTAGTGTCGTCCTTGGGGCCAACGTCCTGACTTTC.

This clonotype was found a few times. The chain employs TRBV3-1 and TRBJ2-7; 9 nucleotides align to TRBD1. The CDR3 extends over 15 amino acids. The germline V gene has CDR1 LGHDT and CDR2 YNNKEL (reference sequence). Trimming at V came to 4 bases and at J to 4 bases, leaving 8 bases not matched to a gene. CDR3 in DNA: TGTGCCAGCAGCCCTGGACAGGGGATGTTATACGAGCAGTACTTC. This translates into CASSPGQGMLYEQYF.

This clonotype was detected many times. This chain uses TRBV12-3 or TRBV12-4 with TRBJ2-3; unclear D gene. Trimming removed 3 bases from V and 1 base from J, with 5 bases in between. The CDR3 runs 13 residues. CDR3 nucleotide sequence: TGTGCCAGCAGTTTTGGTGGCACAGATACGCAGTATTTT. It yields the protein CASSFGGTDTQYF.

This clonotype was picked up many times. Germline and junction disagree at one end, which may indicate a read error. The gene calls are TRBV27 and TRBJ1-6; tentative D call: TRBD1 (5 bases). This CDR3 contains 16 residues. The V gene's germline CDR1 is MNHEY and CDR2 SMNVEV (reference sequence). This CDR3 reads CASRLSGGSYNSPLHF. In nucleotides, the CDR3 is TGTGCCAGCAGATTATCCGGGGGGTCCTATAATTCACCCCTCCACTTT.

The V and J genes are TRBV3-1 and TRBJ2-7; no reliable D call. Trimming cost V 3 bases and J 4 bases, with 13 bases left between them. Germline V CDR1 and CDR2: LGHDT, YNNKEL (reference sequence). CDR3 length: 14 amino acids. In DNA form, the CDR3 reads TGTGCCAGCAGCCAGGGCCACCCCCTTTACGAGCAGTACTTC. Residues: CASSQGHPLYEQYF.

This clonotype was detected many times. The genes are TRBV6-5 and TRBJ2-3; D is uncertain. The CDR3 extends over 14 amino acids. The V end was cut by 4 bases, the J end by 2 bases, with 10 bases between. In germline, CDR1 is MNHEY, CDR2 SVGAGI. The DNA of the CDR3 is TGTGCCAGCAGTTCCTTAGACAACACAGATACGCAGTATTTT. Encoded protein: CASSSLDNTDTQYF.

This clonotype was seen repeatedly, ten times or more. V is TRBV6-6 and J is TRBJ2-1; the D gene is possibly TRBD1 (5 bases). Trimming took 6 bases from V and 7 from J, leaving 13 bases between them. The V gene's germline CDR1 is MNHNY and CDR2 SVGAGI (reference sequence). The CDR3 totals 13 residues. CDR3: CASSSVGENEQFF. CDR3 in DNA: TGTGCCAGCAGCTCAGTAGGGGAAAATGAGCAGTTCTTC.

The V and J genes are TRBV10-3 and TRBJ1-6, with D possibly TRBD1 on 6 matching bases. With 3 bases removed from V and 7 bases from J, the gap between germline ends came to 10 bases. Germline V lookup: CDR1 ENHRY, CDR2 SYGVKD. The CDR3 extends over 14 amino acids. The CDR3 DNA reads TGTGCCATCAGTGATCCAGGGGAAAATTCACCCCTCCACTTT. This sequence encodes CAISDPGENSPLHF.

This clonotype has a count of ten or more. This rearrangement joins TRBV7-2 to TRBJ1-5; possible D gene TRBD1, 5 bases. This CDR3 has 15 residues. The germline gives CDR1 SGHTA, CDR2 FQGNSA. Trimming took 1 base from V and 7 from J, leaving 14 bases between them. For the CDR3, the DNA is TGTGCCAGCAGCTTAGATCGGGGCAACGGGCAGCCCCAGCATTTT. Protein sequence: CASSLDRGNGQPQHF.

This clonotype was counted many times. The V call is TRBV3-1, the J call TRBJ2-1, with 10 bases matching TRBD2. The V and J ends lost 3 bases and 6 bases, in that order; junction bases with no gene match: 11. Germline V CDR1 and CDR2: LGHDT, YNNKEL (reference sequence). The CDR3 consists of 17 residues. The CDR3, as DNA: TGTGCCAGCAGCCAGCGGCTAGCGGGAGTATCCGCCAATGAGCAGTTCTTC. Translation gives CASSQRLAGVSANEQFF.

The rearrangement uses TRBV4-3 and TRBJ2-2, with D perhaps TRBD2 (6 bases). The length of the CDR3 is 15 residues. Germline V gene sequence: CDR1 LGHNA, CDR2 YSLEER. V was shortened by 2 bases and J by 4 bases, with 11 bases between the two germline ends. CDR3 sequence (DNA): TGCGCCAGCAGCCAACGGACTACCATCACCGGGGAGCTGTTTTTT. The encoded protein is CASSQRTTITGELFF.

This clonotype was counted a few times. V and J are TRBV6-2 or TRBV6-3 and TRBJ1-1, with TRBD1 as a possible D gene (5 bases). Trimming cost V 0 bases and J 1 base, with 15 bases left between them. The CDR3 spans 17 residues. Germline V gene lookup returns CDR1 MNHEY and CDR2 SVGEGT. The CDR3 region is CASSYSRGSAENTEAFF. CDR3 nucleotide sequence: TGTGCCAGCAGTTACTCGAGGGGCTCGGCGGAGAACACTGAAGCTTTCTTT.

This clonotype has at least ten counts. The CDR3 loop reads CASSQMAPSGELFF. In nucleotides, the CDR3 is TGTGCCAGCAGCCAAATGGCACCATCCGGGGAGCTGTTTTTT. The V gene is TRBV14, the J gene TRBJ2-2, with D unresolved. The CDR3 extends over 14 amino acids. Trimming shortened V by 2 bases and J by 6 bases, and 10 bases separated the two germline ends. Germline V gene sequence: CDR1 SGHDN, CDR2 FVKESK. Supplemented by reference TRBV14 and TRBJ2-2, the full variable domain reads EAGVTQFPSHSVIEKGQTVTLRCDPISGHDNLYWYRRVMGKEIKFLLHFVKESKQDESGMPNNRFLAERTGGTYSTLKVQPAELEDSGVYFCASSQMAPSGELFFGEGSRLTVL.

In its sample, this clonotype was seen many times. The chain is built from TRBV5-1 and TRBJ2-1, with 11 bases aligning to TRBD2. J lost 6 bases, V lost 4 bases, and 12 bases had no gene match. The CDR3 is made up of 17 amino acids. Germline-derived CDR1 and CDR2 are SGHRS and YFSETQ. Here the CDR3 DNA reads TGCGCCAGCAGCCCCGGCCCGGGACTAGCGGCCGTCAATGAGCAGTTCTTC. This sequence encodes CASSPGPGLAAVNEQFF.

This clonotype was detected ten times or more. The rearrangement links TRBV6-5 to TRBJ2-3, with TRBD1 matching over 7 bases. The germline CDR1 and CDR2 sequences are MNHEY and SVGAGI. Unmatched junction bases numbered 4, after V lost 2 bases and J lost 5 bases. CDR3 length: 14 residues. The CDR3 loop reads CASSYEGAGDTQYF. DNA of the CDR3: TGTGCCAGCAGTTACGAGGGGGCAGGAGATACGCAGTATTTT.